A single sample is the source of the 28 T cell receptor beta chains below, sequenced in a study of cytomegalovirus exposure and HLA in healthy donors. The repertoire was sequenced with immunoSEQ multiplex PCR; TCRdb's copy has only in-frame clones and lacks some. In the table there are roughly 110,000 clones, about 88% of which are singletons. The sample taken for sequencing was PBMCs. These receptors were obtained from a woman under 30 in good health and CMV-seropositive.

CDR3 DNA: TGTGCCAGCAGTGTGGGGGCTCTCGATACGCAGTATTTT. Protein product: CASSVGALDTQYF. This chain connects TRBV6-4 to TRBJ2-3; tentatively, D is TRBD1 (6 bases). Per the germline V gene, CDR1 is MRHNA and CDR2 is SNTAGT. Trimming cost V 4 bases and J 6 bases, with 11 bases left between them. The CDR3 loop spans 13 amino acids.

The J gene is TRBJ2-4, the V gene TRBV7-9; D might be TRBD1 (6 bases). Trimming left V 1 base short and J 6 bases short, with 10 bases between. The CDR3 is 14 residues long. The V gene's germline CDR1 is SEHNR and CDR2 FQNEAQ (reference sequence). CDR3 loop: CASSLGSQGNIQYF. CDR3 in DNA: TGTGCCAGCAGCTTAGGGTCACAGGGAAACATTCAGTACTTC.

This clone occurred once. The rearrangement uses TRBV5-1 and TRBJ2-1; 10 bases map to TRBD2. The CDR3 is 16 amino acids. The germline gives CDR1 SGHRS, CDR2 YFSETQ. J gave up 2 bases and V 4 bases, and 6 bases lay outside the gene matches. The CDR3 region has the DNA TGCGCCAGCAGCCCGCCTCTAGCGGGGGCCTACAATGAGCAGTTCTTC. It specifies CASSPPLAGAYNEQFF.

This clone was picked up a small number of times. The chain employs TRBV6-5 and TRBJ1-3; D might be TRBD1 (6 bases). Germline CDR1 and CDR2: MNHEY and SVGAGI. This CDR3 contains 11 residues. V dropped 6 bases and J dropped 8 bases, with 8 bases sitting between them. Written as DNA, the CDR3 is TGTGCCAGCAGACAGGGACACACCATATATTTT. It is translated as CASRQGHTIYF.

CDR3 coding DNA: TGCGCCAGCAGCCAGAATTTCTTCGACAGTGAGCAGTTCTTC. This gives the protein CASSQNFFDSEQFF. V usage is TRBV4-3 and J usage is TRBJ2-1, with D perhaps TRBD1 (5 bases). There are 14 residues in the CDR3. Trimming pared 3 bases from V and 9 bases from J, leaving 15 bases between. CDR1 is LGHNA, CDR2 YSLEER, per germline.

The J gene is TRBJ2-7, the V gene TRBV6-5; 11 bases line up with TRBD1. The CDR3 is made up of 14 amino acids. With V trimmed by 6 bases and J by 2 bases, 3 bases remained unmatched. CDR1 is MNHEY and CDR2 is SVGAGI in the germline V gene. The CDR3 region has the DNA TGTGCCAGCAGCCGGGACAGGGGGACCTACGAGCAGTACGTC. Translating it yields CASSRDRGTYEQYV.

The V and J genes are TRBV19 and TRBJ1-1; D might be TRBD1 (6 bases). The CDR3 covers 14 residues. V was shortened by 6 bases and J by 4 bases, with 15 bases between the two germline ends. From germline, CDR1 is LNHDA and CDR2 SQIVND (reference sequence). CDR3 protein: CASRETGTTTEAFF. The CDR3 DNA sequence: TGTGCCAGTAGGGAGACCGGGACAACCACTGAAGCTTTCTTT.

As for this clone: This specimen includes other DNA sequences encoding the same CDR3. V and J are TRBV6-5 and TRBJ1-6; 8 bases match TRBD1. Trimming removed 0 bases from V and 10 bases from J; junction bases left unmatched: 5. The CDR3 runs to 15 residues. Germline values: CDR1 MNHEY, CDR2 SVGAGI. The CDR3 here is CASSYSGQGGSPLHF. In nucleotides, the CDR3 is TGTGCCAGCAGTTACTCCGGACAGGGCGGGTCACCCCTCCACTTT.

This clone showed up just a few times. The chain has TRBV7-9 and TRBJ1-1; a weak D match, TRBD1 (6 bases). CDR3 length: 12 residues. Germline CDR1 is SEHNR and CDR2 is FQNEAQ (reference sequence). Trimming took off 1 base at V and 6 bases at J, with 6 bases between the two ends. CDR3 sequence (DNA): TGTGCCAGCAGCTTAGAGGGGGCTGAAGCTTTCTTT. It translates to CASSLEGAEAFF.

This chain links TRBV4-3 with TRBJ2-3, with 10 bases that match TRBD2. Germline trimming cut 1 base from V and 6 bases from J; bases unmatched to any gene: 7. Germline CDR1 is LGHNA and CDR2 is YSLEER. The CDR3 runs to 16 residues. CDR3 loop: CASSQGDSGGRDTQYF. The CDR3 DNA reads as TGCGCCAGCAGCCAAGGGGATAGCGGGGGGCGGGATACGCAGTATTTT.

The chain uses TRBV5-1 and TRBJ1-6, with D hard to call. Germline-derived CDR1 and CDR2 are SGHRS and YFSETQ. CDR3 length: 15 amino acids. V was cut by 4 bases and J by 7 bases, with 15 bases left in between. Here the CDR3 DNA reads TGCGCCAGCAGCCTAGAAGAAGCGGGGAATTCACCCCTCCACTTT. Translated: CASSLEEAGNSPLHF.

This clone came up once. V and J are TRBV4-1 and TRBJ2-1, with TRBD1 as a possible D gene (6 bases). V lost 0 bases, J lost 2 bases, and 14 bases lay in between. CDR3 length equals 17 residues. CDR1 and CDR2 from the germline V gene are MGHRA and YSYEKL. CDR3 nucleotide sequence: TGCGCCAGCAGCCAAGAAGGGCAGGGGTACCCCTACAATGAGCAGTTCTTC. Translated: CASSQEGQGYPYNEQFF.

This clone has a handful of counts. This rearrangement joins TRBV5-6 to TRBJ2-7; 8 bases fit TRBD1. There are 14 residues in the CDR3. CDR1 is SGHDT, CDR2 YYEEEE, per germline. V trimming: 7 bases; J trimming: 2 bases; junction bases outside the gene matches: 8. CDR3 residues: CASLSWDRPYEQYV. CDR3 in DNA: TGTGCCAGCCTTAGCTGGGACAGGCCCTACGAGCAGTACGTC.

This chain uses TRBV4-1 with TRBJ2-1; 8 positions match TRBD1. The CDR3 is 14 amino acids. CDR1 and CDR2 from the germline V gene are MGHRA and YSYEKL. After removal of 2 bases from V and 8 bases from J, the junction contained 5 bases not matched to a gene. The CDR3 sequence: CASSQPTQGDEQFF. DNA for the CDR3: TGCGCCAGCAGCCAACCGACACAGGGGGATGAGCAGTTCTTC.

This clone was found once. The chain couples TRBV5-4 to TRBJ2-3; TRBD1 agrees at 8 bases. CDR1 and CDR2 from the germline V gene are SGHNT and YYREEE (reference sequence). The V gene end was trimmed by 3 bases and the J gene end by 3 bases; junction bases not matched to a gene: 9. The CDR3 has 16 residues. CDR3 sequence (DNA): TGTGCCAGCAGCTGGACAGGGCAAGGGAGGACAGATACGCAGTATTTT. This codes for CASSWTGQGRTDTQYF.

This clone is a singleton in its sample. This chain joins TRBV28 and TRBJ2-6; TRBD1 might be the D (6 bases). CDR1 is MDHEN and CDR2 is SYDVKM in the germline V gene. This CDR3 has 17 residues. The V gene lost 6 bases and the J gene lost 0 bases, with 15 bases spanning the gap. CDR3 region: CASSTLTGFSGANVLTF. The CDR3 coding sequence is TGTGCCAGCAGCACCCTGACAGGTTTCTCTGGGGCCAACGTCCTGACTTTC. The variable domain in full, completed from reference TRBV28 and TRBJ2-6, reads DVKVTQSSRYLVKRTGEKVFLECVQDMDHENMFWYRQDPGLGLRLIYFSYDVKMKEKGDIPEGYSVSREKKERFSLILESASTNQTSMYLCASSTLTGFSGANVLTFGAGSRLTVL.

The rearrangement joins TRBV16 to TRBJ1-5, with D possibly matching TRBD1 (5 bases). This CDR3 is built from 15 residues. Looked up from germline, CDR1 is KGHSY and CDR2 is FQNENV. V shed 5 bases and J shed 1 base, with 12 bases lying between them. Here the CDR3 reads CASSVTEYSNQPQHF. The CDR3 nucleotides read TGTGCCAGCAGCGTGACAGAATACAGCAATCAGCCCCAGCATTTT.

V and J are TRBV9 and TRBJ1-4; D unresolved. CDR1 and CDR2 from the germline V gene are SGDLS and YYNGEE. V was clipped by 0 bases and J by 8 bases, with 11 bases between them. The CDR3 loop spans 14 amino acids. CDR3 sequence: CASSVDVSGEKLFF. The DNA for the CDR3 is TGTGCCAGCAGCGTAGACGTTTCGGGAGAAAAACTGTTTTTT.

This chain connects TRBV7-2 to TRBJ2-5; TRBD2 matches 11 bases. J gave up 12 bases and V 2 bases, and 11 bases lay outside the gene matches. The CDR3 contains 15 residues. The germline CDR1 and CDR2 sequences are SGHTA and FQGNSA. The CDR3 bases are TGTGCCAGCAGCTTACTCCTAGCGGGGGGCCCGCCCGAGTACTTC. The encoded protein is CASSLLLAGGPPEYF.

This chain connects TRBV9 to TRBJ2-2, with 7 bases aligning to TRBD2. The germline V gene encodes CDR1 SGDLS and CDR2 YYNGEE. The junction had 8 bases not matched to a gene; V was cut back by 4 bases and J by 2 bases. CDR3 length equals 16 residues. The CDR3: CASSPGLELNTGELFF. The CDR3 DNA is TGTGCCAGCAGCCCAGGACTAGAACTTAACACCGGGGAGCTGTTTTTT.

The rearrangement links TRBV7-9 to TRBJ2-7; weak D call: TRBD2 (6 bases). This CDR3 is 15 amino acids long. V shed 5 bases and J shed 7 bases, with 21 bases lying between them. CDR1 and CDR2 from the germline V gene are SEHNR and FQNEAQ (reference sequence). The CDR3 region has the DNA TGTGCCAGCAGCGAAGACCAAAGGAGGGTCGTTGAGCAGTACTTC. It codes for CASSEDQRRVVEQYF.

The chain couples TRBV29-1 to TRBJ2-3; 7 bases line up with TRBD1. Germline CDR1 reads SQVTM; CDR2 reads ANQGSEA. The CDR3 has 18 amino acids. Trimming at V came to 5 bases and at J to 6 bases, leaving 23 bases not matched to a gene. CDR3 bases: TGCAGCGTTCTGTGGGTGAGGGGGACAGCTACCTTTGTCGATACGCAGTATTTT. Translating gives CSVLWVRGTATFVDTQYF.

The CDR3 sequence: CASSSTGTGGGYTF. DNA of the CDR3: TGTGCCAGCAGTTCGACCGGGACAGGGGGTGGCTACACCTTC. The chain uses TRBV28 and TRBJ1-2, with 11 bases identical to TRBD1. V shed 4 bases and J 7 bases; nucleotides not matched to a gene: 5. The germline V gene has CDR1 MDHEN and CDR2 SYDVKM. This CDR3 has 14 amino acids.

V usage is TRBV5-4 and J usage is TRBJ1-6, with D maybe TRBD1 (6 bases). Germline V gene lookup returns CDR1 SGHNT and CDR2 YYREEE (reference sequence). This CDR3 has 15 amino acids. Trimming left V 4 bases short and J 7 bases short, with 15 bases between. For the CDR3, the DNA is TGTGCCAGCAGCCGAGCCGGCACAGGGAATTCACCCCTCCACTTT. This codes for CASSRAGTGNSPLHF.

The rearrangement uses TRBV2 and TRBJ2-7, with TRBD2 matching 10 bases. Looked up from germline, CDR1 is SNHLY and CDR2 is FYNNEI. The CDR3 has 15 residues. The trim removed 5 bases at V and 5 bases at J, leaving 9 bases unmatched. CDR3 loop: CASSPLTSGADEQYF. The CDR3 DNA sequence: TGTGCCAGCAGTCCATTAACTAGCGGGGCGGACGAGCAGTACTTC.

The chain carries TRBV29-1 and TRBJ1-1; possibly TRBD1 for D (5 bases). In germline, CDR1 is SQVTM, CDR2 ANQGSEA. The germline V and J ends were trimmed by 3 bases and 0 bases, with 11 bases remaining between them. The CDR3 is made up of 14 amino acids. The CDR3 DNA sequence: TGCAGCGTTGACGGGACTGGGATGAACACTGAAGCTTTCTTT. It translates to CSVDGTGMNTEAFF.

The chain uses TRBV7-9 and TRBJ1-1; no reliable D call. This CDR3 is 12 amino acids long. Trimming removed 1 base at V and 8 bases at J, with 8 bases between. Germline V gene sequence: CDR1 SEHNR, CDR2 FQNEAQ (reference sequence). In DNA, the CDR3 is TGTGCCAGCAGCTTAGGATCGGGAGAAGCTTTCTTT. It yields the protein CASSLGSGEAFF.

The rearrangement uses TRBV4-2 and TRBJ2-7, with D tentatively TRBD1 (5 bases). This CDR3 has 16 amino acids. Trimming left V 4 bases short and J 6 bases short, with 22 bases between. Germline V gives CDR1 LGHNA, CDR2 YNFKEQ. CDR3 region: CASSPKIWGSGREQYF. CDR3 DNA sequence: TGTGCCAGCAGCCCGAAAATTTGGGGATCAGGGCGCGAGCAGTACTTC.